This is a list of T cell receptor beta chains from one sample in a study of OX40 agonist ivuxolimab in advanced cancers. Generated by immunoSEQ multiplex PCR, the TCRdb table keeps only in-frame clones and is missing some. This table holds tens of thousands of clones, approximately 84% found once. The sequencing here drew on CD4+ or CD8+ T cells sorted from blood, taken in a trial of the OX40 agonist ivuxolimab. These receptor sequences come from an adult with an advanced solid tumor such as melanoma, head and neck, liver or kidney cancer. The CDR3 runs from the conserved cysteine through the conserved F or W. The order of the fields is clone size, J gene, V gene, D gene, CDR3 protein, CDR3 DNA. The D gene is left open where the match is weak. The size of a clone is reported for some rows only, either as once, few or many, or as a class for expanded clones.

>-|TRBJ2-7|TRBV21-1|-
CASGRLAGFYEQYF
TGTGCCAGCGGTCGACTAGCGGGATTCTACGAGCAGTACTTC
>once|TRBJ2-3|TRBV5-1|TRBD2
CASSPTGGVGTDTQYF
TGCGCCAGCAGCCCCACGGGGGGAGTAGGCACAGATACGCAGTATTTT
>-|TRBJ1-1|TRBV5-1|-
CASSLPPGGRVDEAFF
TGCGCCAGCAGCTTACCACCCGGGGGAAGGGTTGATGAAGCTTTCTTT
>-|TRBJ2-3|TRBV19|-
CASSRGNRLGTDTQYF
TGTGCCAGTAGTAGAGGGAACAGGCTCGGCACAGATACGCAGTATTTT
>-|TRBJ1-1|TRBV6-6|-
CASSPTANTEAFF
TGTGCCAGCAGTCCCACAGCGAACACTGAAGCTTTCTTT
>-|TRBJ2-5|TRBV19|TRBD1
CASRPSVGQQETQYF
TGTGCCAGCCGTCCATCAGTGGGACAGCAAGAGACCCAGTACTTC
>-|TRBJ1-2|TRBV7-9|-
CASSRSEGEGYTF
TGTGCCAGCAGCCGAAGCGAGGGCGAAGGCTACACCTTC
>-|TRBJ2-2|TRBV9|TRBD1
CASSVVQGVGAGELFF
TGTGCCAGCAGCGTAGTACAGGGGGTGGGCGCCGGGGAGCTGTTTTTT
>once|TRBJ2-7|TRBV14|TRBD2
CASSQSGGREQYF
TGTGCCAGCAGCCAATCGGGGGGACGCGAGCAGTACTTC
>-|TRBJ2-7|TRBV25-1|TRBD1
CASAGQGEIEQYF
TGTGCCAGCGCGGGACAGGGAGAAATTGAGCAGTACTTC
>-|TRBJ2-3|TRBV7-3|-
CASSLNDPSISDTQYF
TGTGCCAGCAGCTTAAACGACCCCTCGATTTCTGATACGCAGTATTTT
>-|TRBJ2-4|TRBV10-3|-
CAISESLGGAKNIQYF
TGTGCCATCAGTGAGTCCCTAGGGGGAGCCAAAAACATTCAGTACTTC
>-|TRBJ1-3|TRBV4-1|-
CASSLVLLDSGNTIYF
TGCGCCAGCAGCCTAGTTCTACTGGATTCTGGAAACACCATATATTTT
>few|TRBJ1-2|TRBV10-2|-
CASSESDGTNYGYTF
TGCGCCAGCAGTGAGTCGGACGGAACTAACTATGGCTACACCTTC